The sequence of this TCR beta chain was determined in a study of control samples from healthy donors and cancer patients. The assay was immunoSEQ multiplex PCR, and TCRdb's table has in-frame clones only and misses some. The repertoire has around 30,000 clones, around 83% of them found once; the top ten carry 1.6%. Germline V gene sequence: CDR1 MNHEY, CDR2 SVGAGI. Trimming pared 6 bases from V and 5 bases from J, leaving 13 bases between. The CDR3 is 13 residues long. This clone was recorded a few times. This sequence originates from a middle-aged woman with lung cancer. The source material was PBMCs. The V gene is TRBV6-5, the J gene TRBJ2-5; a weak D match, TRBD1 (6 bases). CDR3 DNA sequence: TGTGCCAGCAGCCCAGGACAGTGGGAGACCCAGTACTTC. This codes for CASSPGQWETQYF.